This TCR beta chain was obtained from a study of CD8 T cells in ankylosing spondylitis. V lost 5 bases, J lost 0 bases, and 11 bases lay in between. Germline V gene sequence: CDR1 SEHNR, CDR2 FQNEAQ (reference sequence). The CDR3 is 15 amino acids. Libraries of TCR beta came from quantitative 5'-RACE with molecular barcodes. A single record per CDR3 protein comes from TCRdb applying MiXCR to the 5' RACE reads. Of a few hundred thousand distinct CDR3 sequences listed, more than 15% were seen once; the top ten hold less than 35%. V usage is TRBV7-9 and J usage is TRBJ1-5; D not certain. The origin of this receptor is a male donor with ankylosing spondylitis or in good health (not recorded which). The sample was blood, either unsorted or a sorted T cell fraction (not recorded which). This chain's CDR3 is CASSQARSSNQPQHF. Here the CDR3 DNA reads TGTGCCAGCAGCCAAGCTAGAAGTAGCAATCAGCCCCAGCATTTT.